This T cell receptor beta chain was profiled in a study of vaccination and CD4 T cells after COVID-19. As for treatment: 10-day PBMC culture with coronavirus spike peptide pools or control peptides (ViraFEST assay). IL-2 at around 10 IU/ml and peptide pools at roughly 10 ug/ml were added to PBMCs cultured at roughly 2.1 million per well. The CDR3 is made up of 14 amino acids. Trimming took 6 bases from V and 2 from J, leaving 13 bases between them. Sequencing of DNA taken from cultured CD4+ T cells relied on the Oncomine TCR Beta short-read assay. TCRdb reanalysed the PCR reads using MiXCR and keeps one entry per CDR3 protein. The sample yields roughly 15,000 distinct CDR3 sequences, 45% seen once. A remark on this clonotype: Antigen specificity is unknown.

The clonotype was recovered from a human donor who received a COVID-19 vaccine. The chain has TRBV12-3 or TRBV12-4 and TRBJ1-1, with D perhaps matching TRBD1 (5 bases). The sequencing used CD4+ T cells from blood, cultured in vitro, collected before SARS-CoV-2 vaccination. The CDR3 here is CASSLTGTNTEAFF. The CDR3 DNA sequence: TGTGCCAGCAGCCTTACAGGCACCAACACTGAAGCTTTCTTT.